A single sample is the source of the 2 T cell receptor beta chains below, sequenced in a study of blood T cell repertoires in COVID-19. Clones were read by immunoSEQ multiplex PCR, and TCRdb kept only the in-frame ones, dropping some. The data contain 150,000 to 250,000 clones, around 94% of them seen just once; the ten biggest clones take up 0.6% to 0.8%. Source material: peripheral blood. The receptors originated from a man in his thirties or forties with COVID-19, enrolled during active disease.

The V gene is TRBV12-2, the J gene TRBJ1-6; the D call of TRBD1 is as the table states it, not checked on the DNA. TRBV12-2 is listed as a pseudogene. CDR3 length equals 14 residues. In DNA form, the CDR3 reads TGTGCAAGTCACCCCAGGTCCCCAATTCAACCCCTCCACTTT. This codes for CASHPRSPIQPLHF.

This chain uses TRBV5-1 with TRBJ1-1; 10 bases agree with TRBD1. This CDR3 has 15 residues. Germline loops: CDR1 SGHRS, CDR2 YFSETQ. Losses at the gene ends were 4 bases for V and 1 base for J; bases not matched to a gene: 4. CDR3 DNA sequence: TGCGCCAGCAGCCCCGGGACAGGGGAGAACACTGAAGCTTTCTTT. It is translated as CASSPGTGENTEAFF. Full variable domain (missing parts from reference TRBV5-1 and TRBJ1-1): KAGVTQTPRYLIKTRGQQVTLSCSPISGHRSVSWYQQTPGQGLQFLFEYFSETQRNKGNFPGRFSGRQFSNSRSEMNVSTLELGDSALYLCASSPGTGENTEAFFGQGTRLTVV.